The TCR beta chain described here comes from a study of T cell responses to AZD1222 COVID-19 vaccine (dated by TCRdb to the early 2020s). About the investigation overall: A total of 233 trial participants underwent TCR sequencing, of whom about 210 had received two doses of AZD1222 and about 26 had received two doses of the MenACWY control vaccine. Enrollment into the trials was organized by age into subgroups of 18-55, 56-69 and 70-plus years, and those subgroups contained roughly 150, 30 and 60 TCR-sequenced participants, respectively. Summary of the overall study and its limitations: The 56-69-year group was small, and its depth increase did not reach significance, likely because of low power. Because no day 14 peak-response samples were available, the repertoires could be characterized only after the peak T cell response. Only five to seven AZD1222 recipients were SARS-CoV-2 seropositive at baseline, limiting conclusions about previously exposed vaccinees. The vaccine-associated CD4 TCRs covered the entire spike protein, and the dominant responses fell in regions 160-218 and 743-854. Most participants were white British and females outnumbered males, and the authors suggested that clonal diversity may have been underestimated. Spike-specific TCR breadth and depth rose significantly after two AZD1222 doses compared with day 0 and with MenACWY recipients. Nearly half of unique spike-specific TCRs reportedly recognized epitopes outside regions mutated in the B.1.351 and B.1.1.7 variants.

The time point label, read with the paper, signifies: about 28 days (+/-7) after the second vaccine dose. AZD1222 recipients whose second dose came at about 4 weeks and those whose second dose came at about 12 weeks were combined into one group, since spike-specific TCR depth and breadth did not differ between the two schedules. The vaccinee samples were drawn from two UK trials, COV001 and COV002, one of which was a single-blind randomized controlled phase 2/3 trial testing AZD1222 (ChAdOx1 nCoV-19) in healthy adults. For TCRbeta chain sequencing, PBMC samples from trial participants were taken at day 0 and at day 28 after the second dose. The CDR3 regions of human TCRbeta chains were subjected to immunosequencing. The source study handled its data this way. TCRs in the repertoires were compared against a reference library of SARS-CoV-2-specific TCRs that had been generated with the MIRA antigen-specificity platform. Breadth was defined as the fraction of unique TCRs that were SARS-CoV-2-associated, and depth was defined as the fraction of total T cells that were SARS-CoV-2-associated. Each spike-specific TCR was assigned to its reactive spike region and to a CD4 or CD8 class using the MIRA data. Log10-transformed breadth and depth values were compared by one-way ANOVA with Sidak's multiple comparisons tests. In its TCRdb copy, this immuneACCESS table keeps in-frame sequences only and misses some clones. Where compared with another copy, unresolved V genes explain less than half of these, and the others have no known cause. D and trimming come from the DNA, and the V and J calls and clone size come from that table. For this sample the table gives 80,000 or so clones, of which 92% were detected only once. The top ten clones comprise approximately 4.5% of the sample.

The germline V gene (reference sequence) provides CDR1 GTSNPN and CDR2 SVGIG. From the cysteine through the phenylalanine, the CDR3 covers 14 amino acids. Only CDR3 DNA is held: 42 bases, read in frame from base 1. V is clipped by 1 base and J by 3 bases, and the sequence between their germline boundaries is 9 bases long. Turning to this clone: Its antigen remains undetermined. No per-base quality is available; no much larger clone lies one base away.

The clonotype was recovered from an adult who received the AZD1222 COVID-19 vaccine. This sample comprised peripheral blood, obtained 28 days after the second AZD1222 dose. This receptor chain uses TRBV30 and TRBJ1-4, with the identity of the D gene unclear. The CDR3 reads as follows: CAWSGHVANEKLFF. The nucleotide sequence is given as TGTGCCTGGAGTGGACATGTTGCTAATGAAAAACTGTTTTTT.